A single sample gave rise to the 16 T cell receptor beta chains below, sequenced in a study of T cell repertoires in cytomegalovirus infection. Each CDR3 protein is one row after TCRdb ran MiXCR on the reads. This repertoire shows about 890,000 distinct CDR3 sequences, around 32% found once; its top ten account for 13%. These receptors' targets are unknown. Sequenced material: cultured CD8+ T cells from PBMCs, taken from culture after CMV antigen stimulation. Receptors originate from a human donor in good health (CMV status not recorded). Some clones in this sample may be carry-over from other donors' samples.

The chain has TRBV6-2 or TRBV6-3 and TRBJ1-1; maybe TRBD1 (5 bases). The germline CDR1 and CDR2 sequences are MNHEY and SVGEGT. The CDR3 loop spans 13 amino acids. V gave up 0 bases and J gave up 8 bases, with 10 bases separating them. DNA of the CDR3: TGTGCCAGCAGTTACTCTGGGGCGGGCGAAGCTTTCTTT. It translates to CASSYSGAGEAFF.

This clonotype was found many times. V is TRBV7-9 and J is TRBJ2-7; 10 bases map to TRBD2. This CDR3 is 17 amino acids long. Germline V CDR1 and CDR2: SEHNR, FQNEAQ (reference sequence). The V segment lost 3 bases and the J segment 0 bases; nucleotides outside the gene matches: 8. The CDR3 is CASSFLAGGSTSYEQYF. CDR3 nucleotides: TGTGCCAGCAGCTTTTTAGCGGGGGGATCGACCTCCTACGAGCAGTACTTC. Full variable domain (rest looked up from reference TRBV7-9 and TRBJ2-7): DTGVSQNPRHKITKRGQNVTFRCDPISEHNRLYWYRQTLGQGPEFLTYFQNEAQLEKSRLLSDRFSAERPKGSFSTLEIQRTEQGDSAMYLCASSFLAGGSTSYEQYFGPGTRLTVT.

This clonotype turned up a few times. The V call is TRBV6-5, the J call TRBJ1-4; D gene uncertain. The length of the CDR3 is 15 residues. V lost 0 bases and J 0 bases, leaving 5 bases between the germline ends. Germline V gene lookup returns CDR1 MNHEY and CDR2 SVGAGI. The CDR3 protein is CASSYSPATNEKLFF. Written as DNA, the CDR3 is TGTGCCAGCAGTTACTCACCTGCAACTAATGAAAAACTGTTTTTT.

The CDR3 sequence: CSAIGDRVLNEAFF. The CDR3 DNA is TGCAGTGCTATCGGGGACAGGGTGCTAAATGAAGCTTTCTTT. V gene TRBV20-1 combines with J gene TRBJ1-1; TRBD1 agrees at 9 bases. CDR1 is DFQATT and CDR2 is SNEGSKA in the germline V gene (reference sequence). The ends lost 4 bases at V and 7 bases at J; junction bases unmatched: 10. The CDR3 consists of 14 residues.

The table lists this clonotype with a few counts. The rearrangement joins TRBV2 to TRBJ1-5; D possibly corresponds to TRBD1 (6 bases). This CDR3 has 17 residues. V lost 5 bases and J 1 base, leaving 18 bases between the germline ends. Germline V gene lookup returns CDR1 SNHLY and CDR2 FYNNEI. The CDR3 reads CASSYPPGHLSNQPQHF. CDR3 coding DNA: TGTGCCAGCAGTTACCCACCGGGACATTTAAGCAATCAGCCCCAGCATTTT.

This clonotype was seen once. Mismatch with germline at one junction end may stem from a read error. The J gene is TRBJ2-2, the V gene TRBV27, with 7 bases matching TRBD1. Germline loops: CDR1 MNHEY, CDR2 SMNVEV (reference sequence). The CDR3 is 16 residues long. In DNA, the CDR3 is TGTGCCAACAGTTTAGGGACAGCAGCGAACACCGGGGAGCTGTTTTTT. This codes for CANSLGTAANTGELFF.

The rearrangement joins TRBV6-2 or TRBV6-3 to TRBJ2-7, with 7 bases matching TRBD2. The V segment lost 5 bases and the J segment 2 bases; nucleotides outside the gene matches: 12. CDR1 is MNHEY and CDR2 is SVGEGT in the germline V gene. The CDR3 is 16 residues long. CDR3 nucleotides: TGTGCCAGCAGTCCCGAGGATGAGCGGGGTGCCTACGAGCAGTACGTC. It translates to CASSPEDERGAYEQYV.

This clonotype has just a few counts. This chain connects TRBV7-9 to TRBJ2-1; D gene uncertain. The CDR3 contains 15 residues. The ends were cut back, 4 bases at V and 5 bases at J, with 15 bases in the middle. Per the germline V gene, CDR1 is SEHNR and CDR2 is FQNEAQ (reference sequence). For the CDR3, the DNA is TGTGCCAGCAGCTCTCCTGGGCTAGGAAACAATGAGCAGTTCTTC. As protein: CASSSPGLGNNEQFF.

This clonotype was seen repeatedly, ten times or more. CDR3 residues: CASSLSELDSNQPQHF. The CDR3 coding sequence is TGTGCCAGCAGCTTATCAGAATTGGATAGCAATCAGCCCCAGCATTTT. J is TRBJ1-5 and V is TRBV7-8; D is unresolved. CDR1 is SGHVS, CDR2 FQNEAQ, per germline. Deletions cut 2 bases from V and 0 bases from J, with 11 bases between. This CDR3 comprises 16 residues.

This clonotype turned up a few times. Here the CDR3 reads CASSLTGNISGQFF. CDR3 nucleotide sequence: TGTGCCAGCAGTTTAACGGGAAATATTTCTGGGCAGTTCTTC. This rearrangement joins TRBV12-3 or TRBV12-4 to TRBJ2-1, with a tentative D call TRBD2 (5 bases). Trimming stripped 2 bases from V and 12 bases from J, with 17 bases between. This CDR3 region has 14 residues.

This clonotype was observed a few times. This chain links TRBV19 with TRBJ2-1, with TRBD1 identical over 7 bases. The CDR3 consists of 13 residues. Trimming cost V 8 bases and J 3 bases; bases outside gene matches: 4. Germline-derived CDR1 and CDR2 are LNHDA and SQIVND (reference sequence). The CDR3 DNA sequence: TGTGCCAGTCAGGACAGGATCTACAATGAGCAGTTCTTC. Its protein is CASQDRIYNEQFF. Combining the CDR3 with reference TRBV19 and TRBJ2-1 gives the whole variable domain DGGITQSPKYLFRKEGQNVTLSCEQNLNHDAMYWYRQDPGQGLRLIYYSQIVNDFQKGDIAEGYSVSREKKESFPLTVTSAQKNPTAFYLCASQDRIYNEQFFGPGTRLTVL.

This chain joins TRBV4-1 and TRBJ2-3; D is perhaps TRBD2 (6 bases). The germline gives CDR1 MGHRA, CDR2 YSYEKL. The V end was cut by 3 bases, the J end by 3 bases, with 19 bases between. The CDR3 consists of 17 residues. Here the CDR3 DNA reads TGCGCCAGCAGCCAGAGACCCCTACGGGGGAGTACAGATACGCAGTATTTT. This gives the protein CASSQRPLRGSTDTQYF.

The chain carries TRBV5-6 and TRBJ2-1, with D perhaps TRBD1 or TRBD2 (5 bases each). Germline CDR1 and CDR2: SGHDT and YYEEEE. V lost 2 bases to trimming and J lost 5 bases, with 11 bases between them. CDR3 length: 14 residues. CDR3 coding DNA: TGTGCCAGCAGCTTATTGGGGGATCACAATGAGCAGTTCTTC. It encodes CASSLLGDHNEQFF.

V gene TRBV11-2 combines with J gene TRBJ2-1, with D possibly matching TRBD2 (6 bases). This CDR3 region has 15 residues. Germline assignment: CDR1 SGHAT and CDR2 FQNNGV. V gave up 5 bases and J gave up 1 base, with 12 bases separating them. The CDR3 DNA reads TGTGCCAGCAGCGGGGACTGGGGGTCCTACAATGAGCAGTTCTTC. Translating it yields CASSGDWGSYNEQFF. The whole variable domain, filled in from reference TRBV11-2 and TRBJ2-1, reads EAGVAQSPRYKIIEKRQSVAFWCNPISGHATLYWYQQILGQGPKLLIQFQNNGVVDDSQLPKDRFSAERLKGVDSTLKIQPAKLEDSAVYLCASSGDWGSYNEQFFGPGTRLTVL.

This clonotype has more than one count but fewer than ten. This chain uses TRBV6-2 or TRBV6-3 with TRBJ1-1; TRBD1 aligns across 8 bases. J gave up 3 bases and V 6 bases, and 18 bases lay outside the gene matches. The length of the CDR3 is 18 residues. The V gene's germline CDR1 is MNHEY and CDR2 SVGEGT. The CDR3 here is CASSLSIDRGKGDTEAFF. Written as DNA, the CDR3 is TGTGCCAGCAGCCTATCCATCGACAGGGGAAAAGGAGACACTGAAGCTTTCTTT.

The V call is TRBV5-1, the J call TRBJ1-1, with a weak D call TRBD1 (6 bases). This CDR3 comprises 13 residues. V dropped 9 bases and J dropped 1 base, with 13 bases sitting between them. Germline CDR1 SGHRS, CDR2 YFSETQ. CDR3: CATSTTGNTEAFF. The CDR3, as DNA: TGCGCCACCTCGACGACAGGGAACACTGAAGCTTTCTTT.